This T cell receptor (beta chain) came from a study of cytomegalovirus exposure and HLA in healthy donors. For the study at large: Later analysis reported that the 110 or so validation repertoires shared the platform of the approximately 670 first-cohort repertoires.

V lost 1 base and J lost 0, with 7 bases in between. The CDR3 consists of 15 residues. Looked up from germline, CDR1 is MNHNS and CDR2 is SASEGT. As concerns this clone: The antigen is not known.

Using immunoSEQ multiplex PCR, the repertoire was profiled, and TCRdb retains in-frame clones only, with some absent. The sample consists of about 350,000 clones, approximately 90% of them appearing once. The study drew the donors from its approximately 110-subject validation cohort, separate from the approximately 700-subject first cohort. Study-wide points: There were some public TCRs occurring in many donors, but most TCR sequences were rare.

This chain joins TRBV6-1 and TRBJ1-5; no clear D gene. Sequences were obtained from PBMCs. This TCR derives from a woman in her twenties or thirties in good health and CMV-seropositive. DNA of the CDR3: TGTGCCAGCAGTGAAGATACCGGTAGCAATCAGCCCCAGCATTTT. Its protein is CASSEDTGSNQPQHF.